A single sample is the source of the 18 T cell receptor beta chains below, sequenced in a study of cytomegalovirus exposure and HLA in healthy donors. The primer mix had 60 Vbeta and 13 Jbeta primers. Profiled with immunoSEQ multiplex PCR; TCRdb holds only in-frame clones, not every one. Here the sample spans more than 90,000 clones, over 65% being singletons. Source material: PBMCs. All receptors come from a man aged 50-59 years in good health and CMV-seronegative.

This chain connects TRBV19 to TRBJ1-1; the D is unclear. CDR1 is LNHDA and CDR2 is SQIVND in the germline V gene (reference sequence). V shed 1 base and J shed 4 bases, with 10 bases lying between them. The CDR3 loop spans 14 amino acids. The CDR3 region has the DNA TGTGCCAGTAGTATAGGGTCCTCGGGCACTGAAGCTTTCTTT. Its protein is CASSIGSSGTEAFF.

The V call is TRBV7-3, the J call TRBJ2-7; D uncertain. The CDR3 extends over 13 amino acids. CDR1 is SGHTA and CDR2 is FQGTGA in the germline V gene. V was clipped by 1 base and J by 9 bases, with 13 bases between them. As DNA, the CDR3 is TGTGCCAGCAGCTTAAGGTCGAGCACGGGGCAGTACTTC. This translates into CASSLRSSTGQYF.

The chain links TRBV5-1 to TRBJ1-2, with 7 nucleotides matching TRBD1. V was clipped by 3 bases and J by 8 bases; unmatched bases: 7. CDR1 and CDR2 from the germline V gene are SGHRS and YFSETQ. The CDR3 is 13 amino acids. CDR3 DNA sequence: TGCGCCAGCAGCTCCCTGACAGGGAGCGGCTACACCTTC. Its protein is CASSSLTGSGYTF.

The chain has TRBV2 and TRBJ2-1, with a weak D call TRBD1 (5 bases). Per germline, CDR1 SNHLY and CDR2 FYNNEI. CDR3 length equals 16 residues. V was clipped by 0 bases and J by 7 bases, with 16 bases between them. The CDR3 loop is CASSEAGQGIVNEQFF. CDR3 coding DNA: TGTGCCAGCAGTGAAGCGGGGCAAGGTATAGTTAATGAGCAGTTCTTC.

This sequence joins TRBV6-6 and TRBJ2-2; TRBD2 aligns across 8 bases. Germline CDR1 and CDR2: MNHNY and SVGAGI (reference sequence). The CDR3 is 16 residues long. With V trimmed by 6 bases and J by 9 bases, 15 bases remained unmatched. This CDR3 is CASRSGTRAVDRELFF. The CDR3 DNA is TGTGCCAGCAGGTCCGGGACTAGGGCTGTGGACCGGGAGCTGTTTTTT.

The rearrangement joins TRBV5-1 to TRBJ2-5, with D maybe TRBD1 (6 bases). The CDR3 extends over 15 amino acids. CDR1 is SGHRS and CDR2 is YFSETQ in the germline V gene. V lost 3 bases and J lost 3, with 15 bases in between. The CDR3 coding sequence is TGCGCCAGCAGCTCGCAGGGGCAGCCTGAAGAGACCCAGTACTTC. It translates to CASSSQGQPEETQYF.

This sequence joins TRBV7-2 and TRBJ2-1; D is possibly TRBD2 (5 bases). V was pared by 3 bases and J by 0 bases, with 12 bases between. CDR3 length equals 16 residues. From germline, CDR1 is SGHTA and CDR2 FQGNSA. The CDR3 nucleotides read TGTGCCAGCAGCTTCGAGCCGGGGAGCTCCTACAATGAGCAGTTCTTC. It codes for CASSFEPGSSYNEQFF. The full variable domain, in which reference TRBV7-2 and TRBJ2-1 provide the parts outside the CDR3, is GAGVSQSPSNKVTEKGKDVELRCDPISGHTALYWYRQSLGQGLEFLIYFQGNSAPDKSGLPSDRFSAERTGGSVSTLTIQRTQQEDSAVYLCASSFEPGSSYNEQFFGPGTRLTVL.

The chain has TRBV7-9 and TRBJ2-3; D is ambiguous. Germline V gives CDR1 SEHNR, CDR2 FQNEAQ (reference sequence). The CDR3 is 13 residues long. V lost 3 bases and J 3 bases, leaving 7 bases between the germline ends. The CDR3 bases are TGTGCCAGCAGCTTTCCCTTTACAGATACGCAGTATTTT. Translated: CASSFPFTDTQYF.

V usage is TRBV7-3 and J usage is TRBJ2-7; 10 bases map to TRBD1. CDR3 size: 15 residues. V trimming: 3 bases; J trimming: 7 bases; junction bases outside the gene matches: 9. Germline loops: CDR1 SGHTA, CDR2 FQGTGA. The CDR3 loop reads CASSFPGQGSFEQYF. As DNA, the CDR3 is TGTGCCAGCAGCTTCCCGGGACAGGGGTCCTTTGAGCAGTACTTC.

This clone was seen a few times. No conserved phenylalanine or tryptophan is present at the end of the CDR3, so a read error is the likely explanation. Because the CDR3's place on the DNA is in doubt, the DNA is left out and the CDR3 is given as listed by TCRdb. The chain joins TRBV7-2 to TRBJ2-7; the DNA was not used to check the table's D call, TRBD2. From its first to its last residue, the CDR3 has 16 amino acids. Germline lookup yields CDR1 SGHTA and CDR2 FQGNSA. The CDR3 loop is CASSSSPGTSGRELRL.

The chain uses TRBV28 and TRBJ2-7, with 10 bases identical to TRBD1. Trimming removed 3 bases from V and 2 bases from J; junction bases left unmatched: 13. Looked up from germline, CDR1 is MDHEN and CDR2 is SYDVKM. There are 18 residues in the CDR3. The CDR3 spells CASSFAGEGQGRTYEQYF. CDR3 coding DNA: TGTGCCAGCAGTTTTGCGGGGGAGGGACAGGGGAGGACCTACGAGCAGTACTTC.

The chain employs TRBV2 and TRBJ2-7, with TRBD2 matching over 7 bases. Germline trimming cut 7 bases from V and 2 bases from J; bases unmatched to any gene: 8. CDR3 length: 14 residues. The germline gives CDR1 SNHLY, CDR2 FYNNEI. The CDR3 DNA is TGTGCCAGCAAGGAGGGGACTACGCCCTACGAGCAGTACTTC. Encoded protein: CASKEGTTPYEQYF.

This sequence joins TRBV28 and TRBJ1-2; possible D gene TRBD1, 6 bases. The CDR3 is made up of 13 amino acids. The ends were cut back, 5 bases at V and 4 bases at J, with 11 bases in the middle. The germline V gene has CDR1 MDHEN and CDR2 SYDVKM. The CDR3 loop is CASSIRQAYGYTF. The CDR3 nucleotides are TGTGCCAGCAGTATTAGACAGGCCTATGGCTACACCTTC.

The V gene is TRBV19, the J gene TRBJ2-1; TRBD2 is a possible D gene (5 bases). Germline V gene lookup returns CDR1 LNHDA and CDR2 SQIVND (reference sequence). The CDR3 has 14 residues. The V gene lost 3 bases and the J gene lost 2 bases, with 8 bases spanning the gap. The CDR3 here is CASSINSAYNEQFF. CDR3 bases: TGTGCCAGTAGTATTAATAGCGCCTACAATGAGCAGTTCTTC.

The chain recombines TRBV7-2 with TRBJ2-1; D may be TRBD1 (6 bases). The V and J ends lost 1 base and 6 bases respectively, with 10 bases between them. This CDR3 is built from 14 residues. CDR1 and CDR2 from the germline V gene are SGHTA and FQGNSA. The CDR3 region has the DNA TGTGCCAGCAGCTTAGGGTTCAGGGGCAATGAGCAGTTCTTC. This codes for CASSLGFRGNEQFF.

This clone was observed a handful of times. Sequence at one end of the junction differs from germline and may be a read error. CDR3 residues: CATSPTGLPYEQYF. CDR3 sequence (DNA): TGTGCCACTAGTCCGACAGGGCTACCCTACGAGCAGTACTTC. The chain has TRBV19 and TRBJ2-7; 7 bases line up with TRBD1. CDR1 LNHDA and CDR2 SQIVND come from the germline V gene (reference sequence). CDR3 size: 14 residues.

This clone has just one count. V and J are TRBV6-1 and TRBJ2-1; 8 nucleotides align to TRBD2. Trimming took 6 bases from V and 5 from J; bases not matched to a gene: 3. Germline V gene lookup returns CDR1 MNHNS and CDR2 SASEGT. The CDR3 consists of 13 residues. The CDR3 nucleotides read TGTGCCAGCAGGCTAGCGGGTCACAATGAGCAGTTCTTC. It specifies CASRLAGHNEQFF.

This chain connects TRBV6-6 to TRBJ2-7, with 9 bases matching TRBD2. This CDR3 region has 14 residues. Germline CDR1 and CDR2: MNHNY and SVGAGI (reference sequence). J gave up 1 base and V 2 bases, and 0 bases lay outside the gene matches. Written as DNA, the CDR3 is TGTGCCAGCAGTTACGCGGGAGGGTCCTACGAGCAGTACTTC. This translates into CASSYAGGSYEQYF.